This entry lists 17 T cell receptor beta chains sequenced from one sample in a study of T cell changes during pregnancy in multiple sclerosis. The method was immunoSEQ multiplex PCR; TCRdb's version includes in-frame clones alone and lacks a portion of them. The sample yields about 110,000 clones, around 93% seen once. Sample: peripheral blood, taken after pregnancy. These TCRs come from a female donor with multiple sclerosis, enrolled in a pregnancy study.

This chain uses TRBV18 with TRBJ2-7; TRBD2 matches 8 bases. Germline values: CDR1 KGHSH, CDR2 LQKENI. The ends lost 2 bases at V and 0 bases at J; junction bases unmatched: 6. The CDR3 consists of 16 residues. CDR3 nucleotide sequence: TGTGCCAGCTCACCAAATAGCGGGGCCAGCTCCTACGAGCAGTACTTC. Amino acids: CASSPNSGASSYEQYF.

The chain is built from TRBV6-1 and TRBJ2-5; 8 bases align to TRBD2. V was clipped by 1 base and J by 12 bases; unmatched bases: 10. The CDR3 covers 14 residues. Germline V gene sequence: CDR1 MNHNS, CDR2 SASEGT. The CDR3 DNA is TGTGCCAGCAGTGAAGGAACGGGAGGGCCTTGGGAGTACTTC. This sequence encodes CASSEGTGGPWEYF.

The rearrangement joins TRBV5-1 to TRBJ2-1; 7 bases agree with TRBD2. CDR3 length: 15 amino acids. V gave up 5 bases and J gave up 0 bases; unmatched junction bases: 5. Germline CDR1 SGHRS, CDR2 YFSETQ. CDR3: CASRGAGSSYNEQFF. CDR3 DNA sequence: TGCGCCAGCAGAGGAGCGGGAAGCTCCTACAATGAGCAGTTCTTC.

The genes are TRBV30 and TRBJ2-1, with TRBD2 identical over 7 bases. Trimming took 0 bases from V and 5 from J; bases not matched to a gene: 4. CDR3 size: 14 residues. Germline CDR1 is GTSNPN and CDR2 is SVGIG (reference sequence). The CDR3 loop is CAWSVGGRDNEQFF. The CDR3 DNA follows: TGTGCCTGGAGTGTTGGGGGGAGGGACAATGAGCAGTTCTTC.

V and J are TRBV15 and TRBJ1-2; D might be TRBD1 (5 bases). This CDR3 contains 13 residues. CDR1 is LNHNV, CDR2 YYDKDF, per germline (reference sequence). Trimming stripped 6 bases from V and 1 base from J, with 9 bases between. CDR3 region: CATRGRGNYGYTF. CDR3 nucleotides: TGTGCCACCAGAGGGAGGGGTAACTATGGCTACACCTTC.

The chain employs TRBV30 and TRBJ2-2; TRBD1 agrees at 10 bases. The CDR3 is made up of 13 amino acids. J lost 3 bases, V lost 7 bases, and 2 bases had no gene match. CDR1 and CDR2 (germline): GTSNPN, SVGIG (reference sequence). CDR3 amino acids: CASDRGHTGELFF. The CDR3 nucleotides read TGTGCCTCCGACAGGGGGCACACCGGGGAGCTGTTTTTT.

This chain uses TRBV7-3 with TRBJ2-7, with 12 bases matching TRBD2. V was pared by 5 bases and J by 6 bases, with 5 bases of the junction left unmatched. The germline V gene encodes CDR1 SGHTA and CDR2 FQGTGA. The length of the CDR3 is 14 residues. This chain's CDR3 is CASSPSGGAGEQYF. CDR3 nucleotide sequence: TGTGCCAGCAGCCCTAGCGGGGGGGCCGGCGAGCAGTACTTC.

The chain is built from TRBV27 and TRBJ2-3; 9 bases match TRBD2. After removal of 0 bases from V and 2 bases from J, the junction contained 6 bases not matched to a gene. The CDR3 sequence is 17 residues long. Germline V gives CDR1 MNHEY, CDR2 SMNVEV (reference sequence). The CDR3 spells CASSLSASGIVTDTQYF. The CDR3 bases are TGTGCCAGCAGTTTATCGGCTAGCGGGATTGTCACAGATACGCAGTATTTT.

The V and J genes are TRBV19 and TRBJ2-1; possible D gene TRBD2, 8 bases. The V gene lost 6 bases and the J gene lost 8 bases, with 20 bases spanning the gap. Germline lookup yields CDR1 LNHDA and CDR2 SQIVND (reference sequence). CDR3 length: 15 residues. CDR3 coding DNA: TGTGCCAGTAGGCTAACAGGGGCCGGGAGGGATGAGCAGTTCTTC. As protein: CASRLTGAGRDEQFF.

This chain joins TRBV30 and TRBJ2-7; the match to TRBD2 covers 7 bases. With V trimmed by 3 bases and J by 0 bases, 2 bases remained unmatched. The CDR3 totals 13 residues. Germline assignment: CDR1 GTSNPN and CDR2 SVGIG (reference sequence). The DNA for the CDR3 is TGTGCCTGGAGGGGGGGGTACTCCTACGAGCAGTACTTC. Translation: CAWRGGYSYEQYF.

Note on this clone: The sample has other DNA sequences that encode this CDR3 too. The chain uses TRBV5-1 and TRBJ1-1; a possible D gene is TRBD1 (6 bases). Germline values: CDR1 SGHRS, CDR2 YFSETQ. Trimming shortened V by 0 bases and J by 0 bases, and 6 bases separated the two germline ends. The CDR3 runs 14 residues. CDR3 region: CASSLGTVNTEAFF. CDR3 coding DNA: TGCGCCAGCAGCTTGGGGACAGTGAACACTGAAGCTTTCTTT.

CDR3 residues: CASSSDSGRAWNEQFF. DNA of the CDR3: TGTGCCAGCAGTTCTGATAGCGGGAGGGCCTGGAATGAGCAGTTCTTC. This chain connects TRBV27 to TRBJ2-1; TRBD2 matches at 11 bases. Trimming cost V 4 bases and J 7 bases; bases outside gene matches: 9. Per germline, CDR1 MNHEY and CDR2 SMNVEV (reference sequence). This CDR3 is built from 16 residues.

This chain joins TRBV18 and TRBJ2-2; 10 bases align to TRBD2. CDR3 length: 16 residues. Trimming cost V 7 bases and J 6 bases; bases outside gene matches: 11. CDR1 is KGHSH, CDR2 LQKENI, per germline. The CDR3 nucleotides read TGTGCCAGCTACGCTAGCGGGAGCTATATATCCGGGGAGCTGTTTTTT. Its translation is CASYASGSYISGELFF.

V gene TRBV18 combines with J gene TRBJ1-3; 7 positions agree with TRBD1. V shed 1 base and J 7 bases; nucleotides not matched to a gene: 7. CDR3 size: 15 residues. Germline CDR1 reads KGHSH; CDR2 reads LQKENI. The CDR3 loop reads CASSPRETGRNTIYF. DNA of the CDR3: TGTGCCAGCTCACCACGCGAGACAGGGCGGAACACCATATATTTT.

The V and J genes are TRBV30 and TRBJ2-7; the D gene is possibly TRBD1 (7 bases). Trimming removed 3 bases at V and 7 bases at J, with 19 bases between. Germline assignment: CDR1 GTSNPN and CDR2 SVGIG (reference sequence). There are 14 residues in the CDR3. CDR3 DNA sequence: TGTGCCTGGAGCGGAGGGGGCCCCCTTCGTGAGCAGTACTTC. Amino acid sequence: CAWSGGGPLREQYF.

V is TRBV19 and J is TRBJ1-2; D gene unclear. Germline CDR1 LNHDA, CDR2 SQIVND (reference sequence). V lost 2 bases and J lost 8, with 15 bases in between. The CDR3 sequence is 14 residues long. CDR3 coding DNA: TGTGCCAGTAGTATATCCCTTGAGGCCGGGGGCTACACCTTC. Its protein is CASSISLEAGGYTF.

The chain joins TRBV6-1 to TRBJ2-3; the D is unclear. CDR3 length: 16 residues. CDR1 MNHNS and CDR2 SASEGT come from the germline V gene. Trimming left V 2 bases short and J 6 bases short, with 18 bases between. CDR3 residues: CASSETFDAAWDTQYF. DNA for the CDR3: TGTGCCAGCAGTGAAACCTTCGACGCGGCATGGGATACGCAGTATTTT.